This T cell receptor beta chain was retrieved from a study of vaccination and CD4 T cells after COVID-19. Germline V gene lookup returns CDR1 SNHLY and CDR2 FYNNEI. After removal of 6 bases from V and 2 bases from J, the junction contained 4 bases not matched to a gene. This CDR3 contains 14 residues. One entry per CDR3 protein results from TCRdb running MiXCR on the PCR reads. The table has 20,000 or so distinct CDR3 sequences, about three fifths seen once; the top ten hold 1.1%. This material consisted of CD4+ T cells from blood, taken before SARS-CoV-2 vaccination. The origin of this receptor is a human donor who had recovered from COVID-19. The chain uses TRBV2 and TRBJ1-5; 7 positions agree with TRBD1. CDR3 nucleotides: TGTGCCAGCAGGCCTGGACAGGGCAATCAGCCCCAGCATTTT. It yields the protein CASRPGQGNQPQHF.